Sequencing of this T cell receptor (beta chain) was carried out in a study of blood T cell repertoires in COVID-19. Study context: T cells, B-cell-depleted T cells, or PBMCs supplied cDNA or gDNA.

Ages ranged from 18 to 89 years, with residence in about 24 US areas. Germline CDR1 LNHNV, CDR2 YYDKDF (reference sequence). J gave up 2 bases and V 0 bases, and 7 bases lay outside the gene matches. The CDR3 runs 16 residues. Sequencing used immunoSEQ multiplex PCR; TCRdb keeps in-frame clones, though not all of them. The sample lists 200,000 to 250,000 clones; under 90% were seen once. The sample was PBMCs or T cells enriched from blood (not recorded which). The source of this sequence is a man aged 60 to 75 who had recovered from COVID-19. The chain couples TRBV15 to TRBJ2-7; 7 nucleotides line up with TRBD1. The CDR3 loop reads CATSRDIWGQTYEQYF. In DNA, the CDR3 is TGTGCCACCAGCAGAGATATTTGGGGACAGACCTACGAGCAGTACTTC.